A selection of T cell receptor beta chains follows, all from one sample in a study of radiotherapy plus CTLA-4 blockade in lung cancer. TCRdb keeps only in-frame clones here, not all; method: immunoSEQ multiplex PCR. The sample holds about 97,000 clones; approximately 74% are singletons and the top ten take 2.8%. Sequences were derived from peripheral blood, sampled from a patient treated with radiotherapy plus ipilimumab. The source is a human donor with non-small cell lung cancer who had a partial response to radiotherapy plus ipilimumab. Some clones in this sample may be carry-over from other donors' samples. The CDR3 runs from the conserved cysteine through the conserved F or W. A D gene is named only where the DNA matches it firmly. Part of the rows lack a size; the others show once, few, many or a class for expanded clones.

CDR3: CASSSNPGRDNSPLHF
DNA: TGTGCCAGTAGTAGTAACCCGGGCAGGGATAATTCACCCCTCCACTTT
D: .
J: TRBJ1-6
V: TRBV19
size: .

CDR3: CASSFLLVWAPAKNIQYF
DNA: TGTGCCAGCAGCTTTCTCCTTGTGTGGGCCCCAGCCAAAAACATTCAGTACTTC
D: .
J: TRBJ2-4
V: TRBV9
size: .

CDR3: CASSVDRVNEQYF
DNA: TGTGCCAGCAGCGTCGACAGGGTCAACGAGCAGTACTTC
D: TRBD1
J: TRBJ2-7
V: TRBV7-8
size: .

CDR3: CSADPGSQETQYF
DNA: TGCAGCGCTGACCCAGGCTCCCAAGAGACCCAGTACTTC
D: .
J: TRBJ2-5
V: TRBV29-1
size: .

CDR3: CASRQLTNEKLFF
DNA: TGTGCCAGCCGACAGCTAACTAATGAAAAACTGTTTTTT
D: .
J: TRBJ1-4
V: TRBV7-2
size: .

CDR3: CAISETTRPNTEAFF
DNA: TGTGCCATCAGTGAGACGACACGGCCGAACACTGAAGCTTTCTTT
D: .
J: TRBJ1-1
V: TRBV10-3
size: once

CDR3: CATSRGTGAYDYEQYF
DNA: TGTGCCACCAGCAGAGGGACAGGGGCCTACGACTACGAGCAGTACTTC
D: TRBD1
J: TRBJ2-7
V: TRBV15
size: .

CDR3: CASSYGGQRSGEQYF
DNA: TGTGCCAGCAGCTATGGGGGACAGCGATCGGGCGAGCAGTACTTC
D: TRBD1
J: TRBJ2-7
V: TRBV28
size: .

CDR3: CASSRDGGPNNEQFF
DNA: TGCGCCAGCAGCCGGGACGGGGGTCCTAACAATGAGCAGTTCTTC
D: .
J: TRBJ2-1
V: TRBV5-1
size: .

CDR3: CASSPSPGRSPLHF
DNA: TGTGCCAGCTCACCGTCTCCAGGGAGGTCACCCCTCCACTTT
D: .
J: TRBJ1-6
V: TRBV18
size: .

CDR3: CASSDPAGNTQYF
DNA: TGCGCCAGCAGTGACCCAGCAGGAAATACGCAGTATTTT
D: .
J: TRBJ2-3
V: TRBV10-1
size: .

CDR3: CASGPNSYEQYF
DNA: TGTGCTAGTGGTCCCAACAGCTACGAGCAGTACTTC
D: .
J: TRBJ2-7
V: TRBV12-5
size: few

CDR3: CASSLAASGGATDTQYF
DNA: TGTGCCAGCAGCTTGGCGGCTAGCGGGGGGGCCACAGATACGCAGTATTTT
D: TRBD2
J: TRBJ2-3
V: TRBV5-4
size: .

CDR3: CASSTGTSENYNEQFF
DNA: TGTGCCAGCAGCACTGGGACTAGCGAAAACTACAATGAGCAGTTCTTC
D: TRBD2
J: TRBJ2-1
V: TRBV9
size: .

CDR3: CATSMPPGQVNNEQFF
DNA: TGTGCCACCAGCATGCCTCCGGGACAGGTCAACAATGAGCAGTTCTTC
D: TRBD1
J: TRBJ2-1
V: TRBV15
size: .

CDR3: CASSQVGGRGGSGELFF
DNA: TGCGCCAGCAGCCAAGTTGGGGGGCGGGGGGGCTCCGGGGAGCTGTTTTTT
D: TRBD2
J: TRBJ2-2
V: TRBV4-1
size: once

CDR3: CASSLGRRNTEAFF
DNA: TGTGCCAGCAGCTTAGGGAGGCGGAACACTGAAGCTTTCTTT
D: .
J: TRBJ1-1
V: TRBV11-3
size: .

CDR3: CASSDGTANPNTEAFF
DNA: TGTGCCAGCAGTGACGGGACAGCAAACCCGAACACTGAAGCTTTCTTT
D: TRBD1
J: TRBJ1-1
V: TRBV2
size: .

CDR3: CASLDSTGVGYGYTF
DNA: TGTGCCAGTCTAGACTCGACAGGGGTTGGGTATGGCTACACCTTC
D: TRBD1
J: TRBJ1-2
V: TRBV19
size: once

CDR3: CASRQGQGNYGYTF
DNA: TGTGCCAGCAGACAGGGACAGGGGAACTATGGCTACACCTTC
D: TRBD1
J: TRBJ1-2
V: TRBV5-4
size: .

CDR3: CASSPLGQGGGNTIYF
DNA: TGTGCCAGCTCACCACTCGGACAGGGGGGTGGAAACACCATATATTTT
D: TRBD1
J: TRBJ1-3
V: TRBV18
size: few

CDR3: CASSLDTAGSTQLPYNEQFF
DNA: TGTGCCAGCAGCTTAGATACGGCGGGTTCTACCCAGCTTCCCTACAATGAGCAGTTCTTC
D: .
J: TRBJ2-1
V: TRBV7-6
size: few

CDR3: CASRSTTGDPTYF
DNA: TGTGCCAGCAGGAGTACGACAGGGGACCCGACGTACTTC
D: TRBD1
J: TRBJ2-7
V: TRBV28
size: .

CDR3: CAWMDRGYQETQYF
DNA: TGTGCCTGGATGGACAGGGGGTACCAAGAGACCCAGTACTTC
D: TRBD1
J: TRBJ2-5
V: TRBV30
size: .

CDR3: CASSHFGGGNTDTQYF
DNA: TGTGCCAGCAGCCATTTCGGTGGGGGGAACACAGATACGCAGTATTTT
D: .
J: TRBJ2-3
V: TRBV4-2
size: .

CDR3: CASSQLTGGGQPQHF
DNA: TGTGCCAGCAGTCAGCTCACAGGGGGAGGACAGCCCCAGCATTTT
D: TRBD1
J: TRBJ1-5
V: TRBV28
size: .

CDR3: CASNEGPASIYGYTF
DNA: TGTGCCAGCAATGAGGGTCCGGCGTCTATATATGGCTACACCTTC
D: .
J: TRBJ1-2
V: TRBV4-2
size: many

CDR3: CASSLRLNSYNEQFF
DNA: TGTGCCAGCAGCTTGAGACTAAACTCCTACAATGAGCAGTTCTTC
D: .
J: TRBJ2-1
V: TRBV5-5
size: .

CDR3: CASSPLAGETDTQYF
DNA: TGCGCCAGCAGCCCACTAGCGGGAGAAACAGATACGCAGTATTTT
D: TRBD2
J: TRBJ2-3
V: TRBV5-1
size: .

CDR3: CASSLQGWATEAFF
DNA: TGTGCCAGCAGCTTACAGGGCTGGGCCACTGAAGCTTTCTTT
D: .
J: TRBJ1-1
V: TRBV7-6
size: .

CDR3: CASGTEYEQYF
DNA: TGTGCCAGCGGGACTGAATACGAGCAGTACTTC
D: .
J: TRBJ2-7
V: TRBV7-6
size: .

CDR3: CASSLRGGAAVEQFF
DNA: TGTGCCAGCAGTTTACGCGGGGGGGCCGCGGTTGAGCAGTTCTTC
D: TRBD2
J: TRBJ2-1
V: TRBV27
size: .

CDR3: CASSFRGGGSYEQYF
DNA: TGTGCCAGCAGCTTTAGAGGGGGGGGGTCCTACGAGCAGTACTTC
D: .
J: TRBJ2-7
V: TRBV7-6
size: .

CDR3: CSAKRAGSTGELFF
DNA: TGCAGCGCAAAACGAGCGGGATCAACCGGGGAGCTGTTTTTT
D: TRBD2
J: TRBJ2-2
V: TRBV29-1
size: .

CDR3: CASRRLAGGQETQYF
DNA: TGTGCCAGTAGACGACTAGCGGGGGGGCAAGAGACCCAGTACTTC
D: TRBD2
J: TRBJ2-5
V: TRBV19
size: .

CDR3: CASRQAGGRETQYF
DNA: TGTGCCAGCAGGCAAGCGGGGGGGCGGGAGACCCAGTACTTC
D: TRBD2
J: TRBJ2-5
V: TRBV6-6
size: .

CDR3: CASSMTLFGQGVPYEQYF
DNA: TGTGCCAGTAGTATGACCTTGTTTGGGCAGGGGGTCCCCTACGAGCAGTACTTC
D: TRBD1
J: TRBJ2-7
V: TRBV19
size: .

CDR3: CASSPQSNYGYTF
DNA: TGTGCCAGCAGCCCACAGAGCAACTATGGCTACACCTTC
D: .
J: TRBJ1-2
V: TRBV6-6
size: few

CDR3: CASSLDRHSEQYF
DNA: TGTGCCAGCAGCTTAGACAGACACAGCGAGCAGTACTTC
D: .
J: TRBJ2-7
V: TRBV7-6
size: once

CDR3: CASGETSGSNEQFF
DNA: TGTGCCAGCGGCGAGACTAGCGGGAGCAATGAGCAGTTCTTC
D: TRBD2
J: TRBJ2-1
V: TRBV2
size: .